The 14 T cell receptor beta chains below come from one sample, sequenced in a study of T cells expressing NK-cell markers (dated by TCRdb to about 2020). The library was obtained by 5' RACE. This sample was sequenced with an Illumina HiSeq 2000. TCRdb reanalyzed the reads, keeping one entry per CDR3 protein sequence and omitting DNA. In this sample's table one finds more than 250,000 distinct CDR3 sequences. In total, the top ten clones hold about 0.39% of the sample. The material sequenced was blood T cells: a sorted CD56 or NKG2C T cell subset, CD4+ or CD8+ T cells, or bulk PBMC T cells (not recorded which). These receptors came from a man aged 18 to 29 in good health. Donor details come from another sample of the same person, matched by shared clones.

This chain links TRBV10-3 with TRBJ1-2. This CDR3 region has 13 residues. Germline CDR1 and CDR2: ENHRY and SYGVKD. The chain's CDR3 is CAISESAEGGYTF.

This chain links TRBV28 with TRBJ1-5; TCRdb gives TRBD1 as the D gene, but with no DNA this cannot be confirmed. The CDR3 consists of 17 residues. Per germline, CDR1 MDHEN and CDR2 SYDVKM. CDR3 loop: CASSHRTGRGSNQPQHF.

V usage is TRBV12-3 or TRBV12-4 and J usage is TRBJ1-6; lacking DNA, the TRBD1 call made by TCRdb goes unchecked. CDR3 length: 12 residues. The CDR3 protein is CASSTQVSPLHF.

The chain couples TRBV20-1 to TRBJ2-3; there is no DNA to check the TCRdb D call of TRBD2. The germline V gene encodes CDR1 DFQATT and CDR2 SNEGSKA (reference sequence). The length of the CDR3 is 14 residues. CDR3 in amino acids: CSASNKGSTDTQYF.

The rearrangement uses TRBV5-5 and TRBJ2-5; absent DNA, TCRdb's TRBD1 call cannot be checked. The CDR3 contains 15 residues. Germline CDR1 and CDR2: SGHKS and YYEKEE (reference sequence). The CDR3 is CASSPSTGLGETQYF.

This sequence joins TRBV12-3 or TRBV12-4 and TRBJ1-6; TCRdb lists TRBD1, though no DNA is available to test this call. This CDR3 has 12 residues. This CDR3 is CASSSDGRTLHF.

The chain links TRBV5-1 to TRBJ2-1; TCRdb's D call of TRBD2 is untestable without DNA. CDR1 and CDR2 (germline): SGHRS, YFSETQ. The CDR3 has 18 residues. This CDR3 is CASRFEKAGPSSYNEQFF.

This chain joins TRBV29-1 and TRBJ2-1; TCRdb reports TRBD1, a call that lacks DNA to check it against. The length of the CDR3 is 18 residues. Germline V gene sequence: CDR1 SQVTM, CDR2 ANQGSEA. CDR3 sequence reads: CSVDLGHLGGISYNEQFF.

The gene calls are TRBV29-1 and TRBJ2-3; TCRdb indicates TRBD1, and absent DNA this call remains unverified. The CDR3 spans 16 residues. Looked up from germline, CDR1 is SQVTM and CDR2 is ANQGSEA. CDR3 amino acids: CSVRGDREASTDTQYF.

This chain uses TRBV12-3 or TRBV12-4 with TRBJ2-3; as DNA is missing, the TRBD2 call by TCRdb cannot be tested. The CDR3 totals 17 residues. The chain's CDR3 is CASRGESAGGSRDTQYF.

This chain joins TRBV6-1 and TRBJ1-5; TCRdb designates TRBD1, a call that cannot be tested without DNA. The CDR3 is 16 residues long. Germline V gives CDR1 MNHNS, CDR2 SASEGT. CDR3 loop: CASSPGGTRITGPQHF.

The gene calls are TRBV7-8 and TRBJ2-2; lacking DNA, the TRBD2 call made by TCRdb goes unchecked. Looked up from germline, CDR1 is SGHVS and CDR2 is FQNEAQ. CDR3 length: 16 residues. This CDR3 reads CASSPRTSLNTGELFF.

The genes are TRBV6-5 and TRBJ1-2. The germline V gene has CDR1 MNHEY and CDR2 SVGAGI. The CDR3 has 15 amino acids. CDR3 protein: CASSYIFPRIYGYTF.

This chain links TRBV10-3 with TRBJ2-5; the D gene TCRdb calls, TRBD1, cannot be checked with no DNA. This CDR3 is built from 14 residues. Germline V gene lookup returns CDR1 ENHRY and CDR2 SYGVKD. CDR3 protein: CAISKDRGKETQYF.